One sample yielded the 30 T cell receptor beta chains listed below, sequenced in a study of blood T cell repertoires in COVID-19. Using immunoSEQ multiplex PCR, the repertoire was profiled, and TCRdb retains in-frame clones only, with some absent. This table has some 45,000 clones, 84% appearing once. The source material was peripheral blood. All receptors derive from a man in his fifties or sixties with acute or convalescent COVID-19.

The CDR3 bases are TGTGCCAGCACTAAGACAGGGATTCTAAACTATGGCTACACCTTC. Its translation: CASTKTGILNYGYTF. The rearrangement joins TRBV6-6 to TRBJ1-2; 7 nucleotides agree with TRBD1. V lost 7 bases and J lost 2; bases outside the gene matches: 10. This CDR3 has 15 amino acids. The V gene's germline CDR1 is MNHNY and CDR2 SVGAGI (reference sequence).

This sequence joins TRBV9 and TRBJ1-1; tentative D call: TRBD1 (6 bases). The CDR3 spans 15 residues. V dropped 3 bases and J dropped 1 base, with 13 bases sitting between them. Per the germline V gene, CDR1 is SGDLS and CDR2 is YYNGEE. In DNA form, the CDR3 reads TGTGCCAGCAGCGACAGGGACGGGTCGAACACTGAAGCTTTCTTT. This translates into CASSDRDGSNTEAFF.

The chain is built from TRBV13 and TRBJ2-5, with TRBD1 as a possible D gene (6 bases). Germline V CDR1 and CDR2: PRHDT, FYEKMQ (reference sequence). The V end was cut by 0 bases, the J end by 4 bases, with 12 bases between. This CDR3 contains 15 residues. CDR3 sequence: CASSLGTGSGETQYF. CDR3 bases: TGTGCCAGCAGCTTAGGAACAGGGTCGGGAGAGACCCAGTACTTC.

This clone appeared a single time. The V call is TRBV24-1, the J call TRBJ2-1; TRBD1 matches 10 bases. V lost 5 bases and J lost 4; bases outside the gene matches: 10. Germline V gene data show CDR1 as KGHDR and CDR2 as SFDVKD. The CDR3 has 17 residues. The CDR3 DNA reads TGTGCCACCAGTGGTGGATCCGGGACAGGGGCGTACAATGAGCAGTTCTTC. Translating gives CATSGGSGTGAYNEQFF.

The chain uses TRBV4-1 and TRBJ1-3; D perhaps matches TRBD1 (5 bases). This CDR3 region has 15 residues. Germline CDR1 MGHRA, CDR2 YSYEKL. Trimming removed 6 bases from V and 0 bases from J, with 12 bases in between. CDR3 DNA sequence: TGCGCCAGCAGACCGACAGCGAGCTCTGGAAACACCATATATTTT. As protein: CASRPTASSGNTIYF.

A few counts support this clone. This chain connects TRBV6-4 to TRBJ2-1, with 7 nucleotides matching TRBD1. The CDR3 totals 14 residues. Germline lookup yields CDR1 MRHNA and CDR2 SNTAGT. Trimming removed 6 bases from V and 8 bases from J; junction bases left unmatched: 10. CDR3 protein: CASSNTGARDEQFF. The CDR3 region has the DNA TGTGCCAGCAGCAATACAGGGGCAAGGGATGAGCAGTTCTTC.

V and J are TRBV7-2 and TRBJ1-1, with D unclear. Trimming shortened V by 3 bases and J by 4 bases, and 6 bases separated the two germline ends. This CDR3 contains 12 residues. In germline, CDR1 is SGHTA, CDR2 FQGNSA. The CDR3 loop reads CASSFAGTEAFF. The CDR3 nucleotides read TGTGCCAGCAGCTTTGCCGGCACTGAAGCTTTCTTT.

V usage is TRBV7-3 and J usage is TRBJ1-5; a weak D match, TRBD1 (5 bases). CDR1 is SGHTA, CDR2 FQGTGA, per germline. The length of the CDR3 is 15 residues. V was trimmed by 0 bases and J by 3 bases, leaving 9 bases between them. CDR3 coding DNA: TGTGCCAGCAGCTTAACAGGGGCCCCCAATCAGCCCCAGCATTTT. Translated: CASSLTGAPNQPQHF.

This sequence joins TRBV10-3 and TRBJ1-5, with TRBD1 identical over 9 bases. The CDR3 sequence is 14 residues long. The V gene's germline CDR1 is ENHRY and CDR2 SYGVKD. V gave up 2 bases and J gave up 5 bases; unmatched junction bases: 1. This chain's CDR3 is CAISEHRGHQPQHF. The CDR3 bases are TGTGCCATCAGTGAGCACAGGGGGCATCAGCCCCAGCATTTT.

The J gene is TRBJ1-2, the V gene TRBV7-9, with a possible D match to TRBD1 (5 bases). V lost 1 base to trimming and J lost 6 bases, with 18 bases between them. Germline values: CDR1 SEHNR, CDR2 FQNEAQ (reference sequence). The CDR3 runs 16 residues. The CDR3 here is CASSLDRITLGDGYTF. The CDR3 DNA follows: TGTGCCAGCAGCTTAGACAGGATAACCTTAGGGGATGGCTACACCTTC.

This clone was recorded once. The junction shows a germline mismatch at one end, possibly a read error. The chain is built from TRBV7-7 and TRBJ2-5; D perhaps matches TRBD1 (6 bases). CDR1 is SSHAT, CDR2 FNYEAQ, per germline (reference sequence). The CDR3 is made up of 14 amino acids. CDR3 sequence reads: CASSLGAGQETQYF. CDR3 sequence (DNA): TGTGCTAGCAGCTTGGGGGCAGGGCAAGAGACCCAGTACTTC.

This sequence joins TRBV18 and TRBJ1-2; 9 bases fit TRBD1. V trimming: 5 bases; J trimming: 2 bases; junction bases outside the gene matches: 3. Germline loops: CDR1 KGHSH, CDR2 LQKENI. The CDR3 has 14 residues. The CDR3 loop reads CASSTGTGNYGYTF. The CDR3 nucleotides are TGTGCCAGCTCAACCGGGACAGGGAACTATGGCTACACCTTC.

In its sample, this clone was seen a few times. V and J are TRBV27 and TRBJ1-5; tentative D call: TRBD1 (6 bases). The CDR3 loop spans 16 amino acids. Trimming took 3 bases from V and 2 from J, leaving 14 bases between them. Germline-derived CDR1 and CDR2 are MNHEY and SMNVEV (reference sequence). The CDR3 region has the DNA TGTGCCAGCAGTTTTCCGCTCAGGGGTGGCAATCAGCCCCAGCATTTT. Protein: CASSFPLRGGNQPQHF.

The chain links TRBV10-2 to TRBJ2-7; 8 bases align to TRBD1. V lost 1 base to trimming and J lost 3 bases; unmatched junction nucleotides: 2. Germline CDR1 is WSHSY and CDR2 is SAAADI. The CDR3 spans 14 residues. CDR3 in DNA: TGCGCCAGCAGTGAGTTTGGGACAGGCTACGAGCAGTACTTC. It translates to CASSEFGTGYEQYF.

The chain employs TRBV19 and TRBJ2-7; D unclear. V was cut by 0 bases and J by 3 bases, with 9 bases left in between. The CDR3 extends over 14 amino acids. In germline, CDR1 is LNHDA, CDR2 SQIVND (reference sequence). The CDR3 nucleotides are TGTGCCAGTAGTATAGATCTGAACGGCTACGAGCAGTACTTC. The encoded protein is CASSIDLNGYEQYF.

The rearrangement links TRBV10-3 to TRBJ2-2; 12 nucleotides match TRBD1. Germline loops: CDR1 ENHRY, CDR2 SYGVKD. The V gene end was trimmed by 4 bases and the J gene end by 3 bases; junction bases not matched to a gene: 12. The length of the CDR3 is 19 residues. In DNA form, the CDR3 reads TGTGCCATCAGTGCTTACTACCGGGACAGGGGGCCGTACACCGGGGAGCTGTTTTTT. Protein: CAISAYYRDRGPYTGELFF.

The chain joins TRBV24-1 to TRBJ1-2, with a possible D match to TRBD1 (5 bases). The CDR3 is 13 amino acids. The germline CDR1 and CDR2 sequences are KGHDR and SFDVKD. The V end was cut by 2 bases, the J end by 4 bases, with 7 bases between. As DNA, the CDR3 is TGTGCCACCAGTGATTCCGACAGCTATGGCTACACCTTC. Amino acid sequence: CATSDSDSYGYTF.

V gene TRBV5-1 combines with J gene TRBJ2-7; 8 bases are a match to TRBD1. Germline V gene lookup returns CDR1 SGHRS and CDR2 YFSETQ. This CDR3 contains 15 residues. J was trimmed by 4 bases and V by 4 bases; bases with no gene match: 10. Here the CDR3 reads CASSPELTGEYEQYF. CDR3 in DNA: TGCGCCAGCAGCCCCGAACTGACAGGGGAGTACGAGCAGTACTTC.

The chain uses TRBV24-1 and TRBJ2-2; D is possibly TRBD1 (6 bases). Trimming removed 1 base at V and 6 bases at J, with 14 bases between. Germline loops: CDR1 KGHDR, CDR2 SFDVKD. This CDR3 spans 16 amino acids. The CDR3 region has the DNA TGTGCCACCAGTGATTTTGTGACAGGAAGTTCCGGGGAGCTGTTTTTT. Translation: CATSDFVTGSSGELFF.

The chain is built from TRBV12-3 or TRBV12-4 and TRBJ1-2; the D gene is possibly TRBD1 (5 bases). With 0 bases removed from V and 6 bases from J, the gap between germline ends came to 8 bases. The CDR3 covers 13 residues. The chain's CDR3 is CASSLAKTDGYTF. The CDR3 DNA follows: TGTGCCAGCAGTTTAGCGAAGACAGATGGCTACACCTTC.

The sample holds a few counts of this clone. The chain combines TRBV7-2 with TRBJ2-5; 9 bases are shared with TRBD1. Germline CDR1 and CDR2: SGHTA and FQGNSA. Trimming at V came to 3 bases and at J to 1 base, leaving 0 bases not matched to a gene. The CDR3 totals 14 residues. For the CDR3, the DNA is TGTGCCAGCAGCTTGACAGGGGGCCAAGAGACCCAGTACTTC. It translates to CASSLTGGQETQYF.

The chain is built from TRBV18 and TRBJ1-1; 7 bases fit TRBD1. The CDR3 runs to 15 residues. J gave up 5 bases and V 2 bases, and 8 bases lay outside the gene matches. The germline V gene has CDR1 KGHSH and CDR2 LQKENI. The CDR3 DNA sequence: TGTGCCAGCTCACCATCGATGGACAGGTCAACTGAAGCTTTCTTT. Amino acids: CASSPSMDRSTEAFF.

Only a few counts were recorded for this clone. This chain connects TRBV6-4 to TRBJ1-2, with D maybe TRBD1 (6 bases). Germline CDR1 and CDR2: MRHNA and SNTAGT. V gave up 2 bases and J gave up 8 bases, with 12 bases separating them. The CDR3 contains 13 residues. The CDR3 coding sequence is TGTGCCAGCAGTGACGCACAGGGATTGGGCTACACCTTC. It yields the protein CASSDAQGLGYTF.

The V call is TRBV7-2, the J call TRBJ1-2, with D maybe TRBD1 (6 bases). V lost 3 bases and J lost 2, with 13 bases in between. This CDR3 has 15 residues. From germline, CDR1 is SGHTA and CDR2 FQGNSA. CDR3 sequence: CASSFPPGVNYGYTF. The CDR3 region has the DNA TGTGCCAGCAGCTTTCCGCCAGGGGTAAACTATGGCTACACCTTC.

The V gene is TRBV30, the J gene TRBJ1-2; 10 positions agree with TRBD1. Germline V gives CDR1 GTSNPN, CDR2 SVGIG (reference sequence). The CDR3 is 14 residues long. V lost 3 bases and J lost 7; bases outside the gene matches: 8. The CDR3 nucleotides are TGTGCCTGGAGGGGACAGGGGCATAACGGTGGCTACACCTTC. Its translation is CAWRGQGHNGGYTF. The full variable domain, its missing parts supplied by reference TRBV30 and TRBJ1-2, is SQTIHQWPATLVQPVGSPLSLECTVEGTSNPNLYWYRQAAGRGLQLLFYSVGIGQISSEVPQNLSASRPQDRQFILSSKKLLLSDSGFYLCAWRGQGHNGGYTFGSGTRLTVV.

This clone was counted a few times. The chain uses TRBV2 and TRBJ2-7; D is perhaps TRBD2 (6 bases). This CDR3 is 14 amino acids long. CDR1 is SNHLY and CDR2 is FYNNEI in the germline V gene. V lost 3 bases to trimming and J lost 1 base, with 10 bases between them. CDR3 DNA sequence: TGTGCCAGCAGTGACCACGGAGGGTCCTACGAGCAGTACTTC. The encoded protein is CASSDHGGSYEQYF.

The chain is built from TRBV6-5 and TRBJ2-7; TRBD2 is a possible D gene (7 bases). Trimming took 6 bases from V and 3 from J, leaving 15 bases between them. This CDR3 is 14 amino acids long. Germline V gene data show CDR1 as MNHEY and CDR2 as SVGAGI. The CDR3, as DNA: TGTGCCAGCAGCCTAGGGGGGAGGGTCTACGAGCAGTACTTC. This sequence encodes CASSLGGRVYEQYF.

The chain links TRBV10-1 to TRBJ1-2; TRBD1 aligns across 7 bases. The CDR3 spans 14 residues. J lost 4 bases, V lost 4 bases, and 6 bases had no gene match. CDR1 is WNHNN, CDR2 SYGVQD, per germline (reference sequence). CDR3 amino acids: CASSGYRGIYGYTF. CDR3 DNA sequence: TGCGCCAGCAGTGGATACAGGGGAATCTATGGCTACACCTTC.

This chain connects TRBV4-2 to TRBJ1-2, with 9 bases matching TRBD1. The CDR3 runs to 16 residues. Germline V CDR1 and CDR2: LGHNA, YNFKEQ. V shed 1 base, J shed 6 bases, and the junction held 9 bases outside the gene matches. The CDR3 is CASSQVTGGELHGYTF. The CDR3 nucleotides are TGTGCCAGCAGCCAAGTTACAGGGGGCGAGTTACATGGCTACACCTTC.

V usage is TRBV27 and J usage is TRBJ2-7, with 7 nucleotides matching TRBD2. The V and J ends lost 0 bases and 2 bases, in that order; junction bases with no gene match: 4. Germline lookup yields CDR1 MNHEY and CDR2 SMNVEV (reference sequence). There are 15 residues in the CDR3. The DNA of the CDR3 is TGTGCCAGCAGTTTATCGGGGGGGAGACCCTACGAGCAGTACTTC. Encoded protein: CASSLSGGRPYEQYF.